The sample holds many counts of the clone carrying this T cell receptor (beta chain). Antigen specificity is unknown. The authors deemed Graves' hyperthyroidism stable absent ophthalmopathy progression within 18 months. Exclusion of a patient resulted from uncontrolled infection, other autoimmune disease, pregnancy or lactation. This entry comes from a study of T cells in Graves' hyperthyroidism and ophthalmopathy. Whole-study results and caveats: The blood repertoire included most of the expanded thyroid clonotypes above 0.001. A model using 13 V-J features told ophthalmopathy apart from stable hyperthyroidism.

The junction had 4 bases not matched to a gene; V was cut back by 2 bases and J by 2 bases. Looked up from germline, CDR1 is SGHTA and CDR2 is FQGNSA. The CDR3 consists of 17 residues. RNA transcripts provided the source from which TCR beta CDR3 regions were amplified. TCR CDR3 underwent first-round RT-PCR with the HTBI primer set. TCRdb analysed the multiplex PCR reads with MiXCR anew, one entry per CDR3 protein. This repertoire shows 700,000 or so distinct CDR3 sequences, about 17% found once; its top ten account for roughly 8%. The chain couples TRBV7-2 to TRBJ2-1; the match to TRBD2 covers 12 bases. The TCR sequence derives from a man between 18 and 35 years old with Graves' hyperthyroidism. Sequencing was done on a sample of blood. The CDR3 region is CASSLTSGRPPYNEQFF. As DNA, the CDR3 is TGTGCCAGCAGCTTAACTAGCGGGAGGCCTCCCTACAATGAGCAGTTCTTC.